These 13 T cell receptor beta chains share one sample of origin, sequenced in a study of CD8 T cells in ankylosing spondylitis. A single record per CDR3 protein comes from TCRdb applying MiXCR to the 5' RACE reads. The table includes a few hundred thousand distinct CDR3 sequences, less than 9.5% detected once. These TCRs are of unknown antigen specificity. Study results and caveats: What seemed typical of ankylosing spondylitis blood was a TCR beta motif built from several highly homologous variants.

The sample was blood, either unsorted or a sorted T cell fraction (not recorded which). Receptors were obtained from a male donor with ankylosing spondylitis.

This clonotype came up many times. The genes are TRBV5-1 and TRBJ1-1, with 9 bases matching TRBD1. Losses at the gene ends were 3 bases for V and 3 bases for J; bases not matched to a gene: 6. Germline V lookup: CDR1 SGHRS, CDR2 YFSETQ. The CDR3 extends over 15 amino acids. CDR3 sequence reads: CASSSTGGLYTEAFF. The DNA of the CDR3 is TGCGCCAGCAGCTCGACAGGGGGACTCTACACTGAAGCTTTCTTT. Filled out from reference TRBV5-1 and TRBJ1-1, the complete variable domain reads KAGVTQTPRYLIKTRGQQVTLSCSPISGHRSVSWYQQTPGQGLQFLFEYFSETQRNKGNFPGRFSGRQFSNSRSEMNVSTLELGDSALYLCASSSTGGLYTEAFFGQGTRLTVV.

In its sample, this clonotype was seen many times. The genes are TRBV11-3 and TRBJ2-3; D uncertain. The CDR3 sequence is 14 residues long. V was pared by 2 bases and J by 0 bases, with 6 bases between. Germline lookup yields CDR1 SGHNT and CDR2 YENEEA. In nucleotides, the CDR3 is TGTGCCAGCAGCTTATTATCTAGCACAGATACGCAGTATTTT. Encoded protein: CASSLLSSTDTQYF.

In its sample, this clonotype was seen a few times. The chain couples TRBV4-1 to TRBJ2-2, with TRBD2 as a possible D gene (5 bases). The germline V gene has CDR1 MGHRA and CDR2 YSYEKL. The ends were cut back, 4 bases at V and 4 bases at J, with 13 bases in the middle. The CDR3 has 15 residues. CDR3 protein: CASSRSRVGTGELFF. In DNA form, the CDR3 reads TGCGCCAGCAGCCGCTCGCGGGTGGGCACCGGGGAGCTGTTTTTT.

Only a few counts were recorded for this clonotype. The chain carries TRBV7-2 and TRBJ1-2, with D possibly being TRBD1 (5 bases). Trimming left V 4 bases short and J 5 bases short, with 20 bases between. Germline loops: CDR1 SGHTA, CDR2 FQGNSA. The CDR3 extends over 16 amino acids. The CDR3: CASSSPGVGRTYGYTF. In nucleotides, the CDR3 is TGTGCCAGCAGCTCCCCCGGGGTGGGCCGGACATATGGCTACACCTTC.

This clonotype appeared a few times. J is TRBJ2-3 and V is TRBV15, with 11 positions matching TRBD1. CDR3 size: 15 residues. Looked up from germline, CDR1 is LNHNV and CDR2 is YYDKDF (reference sequence). J was trimmed by 2 bases and V by 4 bases; bases with no gene match: 2. CDR3 DNA sequence: TGTGCCACCAGCACTGGACAGGGGGCCACAGATACGCAGTATTTT. It translates to CATSTGQGATDTQYF. The whole variable domain, filled in from reference TRBV15 and TRBJ2-3, reads DAMVIQNPRYQVTQFGKPVTLSCSQTLNHNVMYWYQQKSSQAPKLLFHYYDKDFNNEADTPDNFQSRRPNTSFCFLDIRSPGLGDTAMYLCATSTGQGATDTQYFGPGTRLTVL.

This clonotype has a handful of counts. The chain links TRBV5-1 to TRBJ2-1; possibly TRBD1 for D (6 bases). The V gene lost 1 base and the J gene lost 2 bases, with 25 bases spanning the gap. Germline V gene lookup returns CDR1 SGHRS and CDR2 YFSETQ. This CDR3 has 20 amino acids. The CDR3 here is CASSLYRSGALALPYNEQFF. CDR3 coding DNA: TGCGCCAGCAGCTTGTACAGGTCAGGGGCCCTCGCACTTCCCTACAATGAGCAGTTCTTC.

This clonotype has a handful of counts. This chain connects TRBV5-1 to TRBJ2-3, with D unclear. Deletions cut 0 bases from V and 0 bases from J, with 11 bases between. This CDR3 contains 16 residues. CDR1 is SGHRS and CDR2 is YFSETQ in the germline V gene. DNA of the CDR3: TGCGCCAGCAGCTTGGAGAGCAGCACTAGCACAGATACGCAGTATTTT. Protein product: CASSLESSTSTDTQYF.

This clonotype appeared many times. The chain recombines TRBV14 with TRBJ2-2, with D possibly matching TRBD2 (6 bases). The CDR3 covers 20 residues. CDR1 and CDR2 from the germline V gene are SGHDN and FVKESK. Trimming took off 4 bases at V and 4 bases at J, with 28 bases between the two ends. The CDR3 protein is CASSLKRDSPGGVGTGELFF. The CDR3 region has the DNA TGTGCCAGCAGCCTAAAACGGGACTCCCCAGGCGGTGTCGGCACCGGGGAGCTGTTTTTT.

There are many counts of this clonotype. The CDR3 loop is CASRPGGSYTDTQYF. CDR3 nucleotide sequence: TGTGCCAGCAGACCCGGAGGCAGCTACACAGATACGCAGTATTTT. The chain uses TRBV25-1 and TRBJ2-3, with D perhaps matching TRBD2 (5 bases). Trimming shortened V by 6 bases and J by 2 bases, and 15 bases separated the two germline ends. The CDR3 is 15 amino acids. Germline loops: CDR1 MGHDK, CDR2 SYGVNS.

This clonotype was observed at least ten times. CDR3 loop: CSVQDRARNIQYF. CDR3 in DNA: TGCAGCGTCCAGGACAGGGCTCGAAACATTCAGTACTTC. The J gene is TRBJ2-4, the V gene TRBV29-1; 8 bases fit TRBD1. Germline V gives CDR1 SQVTM, CDR2 ANQGSEA. Trimming took 6 bases from V and 6 from J; bases not matched to a gene: 7. The CDR3 has 13 residues.

The V gene is TRBV11-2, the J gene TRBJ2-2; no clear D gene. CDR3 length equals 11 residues. Trimming removed 7 bases at V and 6 bases at J, with 6 bases between. CDR1 and CDR2 from the germline V gene are SGHAT and FQNNGV. The CDR3 region is CASTSPGELFF. CDR3 DNA: TGTGCCAGCACCAGCCCCGGGGAGCTGTTTTTT.

This chain joins TRBV19 and TRBJ2-1, with 11 bases fitting TRBD2. The CDR3 is 19 residues long. The V gene's germline CDR1 is LNHDA and CDR2 SQIVND (reference sequence). The V gene end was trimmed by 2 bases and the J gene end by 0 bases; junction bases not matched to a gene: 9. CDR3 nucleotide sequence: TGTGCCAGTAGTATATACCCCCCCACTAGCGGGAGCTCCTACAATGAGCAGTTCTTC. This codes for CASSIYPPTSGSSYNEQFF. The full variable domain, completed using reference TRBV19 and TRBJ2-1, is DGGITQSPKYLFRKEGQNVTLSCEQNLNHDAMYWYRQDPGQGLRLIYYSQIVNDFQKGDIAEGYSVSREKKESFPLTVTSAQKNPTAFYLCASSIYPPTSGSSYNEQFFGPGTRLTVL.

The CDR3 DNA sequence: TGCAGCGCCCCAGGGGGGGCGAACACCGGGGAGCTGTTTTTT. This gives the protein CSAPGGANTGELFF. The chain carries TRBV29-1 and TRBJ2-2, with D possibly being TRBD1 or TRBD2 (7 bases each). There are 14 residues in the CDR3. Trimming cost V 7 bases and J 0 bases, with 12 bases left between them. Germline V gene lookup returns CDR1 SQVTM and CDR2 ANQGSEA.